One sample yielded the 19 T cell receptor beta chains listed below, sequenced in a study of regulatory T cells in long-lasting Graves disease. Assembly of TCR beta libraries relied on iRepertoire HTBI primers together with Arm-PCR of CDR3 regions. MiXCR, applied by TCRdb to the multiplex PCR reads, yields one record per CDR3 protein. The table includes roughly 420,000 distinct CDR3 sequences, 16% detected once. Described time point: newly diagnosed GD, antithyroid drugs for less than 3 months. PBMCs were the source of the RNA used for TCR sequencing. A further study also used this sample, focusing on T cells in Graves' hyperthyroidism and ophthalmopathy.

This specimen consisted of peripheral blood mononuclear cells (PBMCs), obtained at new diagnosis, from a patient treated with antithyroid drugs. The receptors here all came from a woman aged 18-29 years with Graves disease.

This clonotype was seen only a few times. The CDR3 coding sequence is TGTGCCAGCAGCTTAGAGGATAGGGGGGAGGGGGGCAGGAGAGCTTTCTTT. Its translation is CASSLEDRGEGGRRAFF. The chain joins TRBV13 to TRBJ1-1; possible D gene TRBD1, 6 bases. This CDR3 region has 17 residues. Trimming took off 1 base at V and 10 bases at J, with 25 bases between the two ends. CDR1 is PRHDT and CDR2 is FYEKMQ in the germline V gene (reference sequence).

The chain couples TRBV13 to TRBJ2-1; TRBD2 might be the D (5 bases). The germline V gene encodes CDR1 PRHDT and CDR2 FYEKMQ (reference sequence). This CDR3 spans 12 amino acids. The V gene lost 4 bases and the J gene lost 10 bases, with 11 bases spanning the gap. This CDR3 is CASSSQPGEQFF. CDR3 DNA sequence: TGTGCCAGCAGCTCACAGCCGGGGGAGCAGTTCTTC.

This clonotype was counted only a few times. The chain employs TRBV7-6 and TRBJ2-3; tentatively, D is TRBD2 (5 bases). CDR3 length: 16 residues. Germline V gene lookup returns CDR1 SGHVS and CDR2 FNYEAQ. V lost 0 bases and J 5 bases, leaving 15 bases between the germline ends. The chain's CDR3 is CASSLAGSGRKDTQYF. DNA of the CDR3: TGTGCCAGCAGCTTAGCAGGGAGTGGGAGAAAAGATACGCAGTATTTT.

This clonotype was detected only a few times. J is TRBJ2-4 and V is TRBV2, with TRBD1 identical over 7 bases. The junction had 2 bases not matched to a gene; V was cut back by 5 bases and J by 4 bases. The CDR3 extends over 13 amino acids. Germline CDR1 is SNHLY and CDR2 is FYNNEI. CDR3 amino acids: CASSRTGKNIQYF. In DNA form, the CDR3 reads TGTGCCAGCAGTCGGACAGGAAAAAACATTCAGTACTTC.

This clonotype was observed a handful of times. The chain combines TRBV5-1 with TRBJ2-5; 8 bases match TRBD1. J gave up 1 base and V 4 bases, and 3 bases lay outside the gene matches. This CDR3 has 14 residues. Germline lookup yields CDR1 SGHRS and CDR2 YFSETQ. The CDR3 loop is CASSIGQGQETQYF. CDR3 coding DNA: TGCGCCAGCAGCATCGGACAGGGCCAAGAGACCCAGTACTTC.

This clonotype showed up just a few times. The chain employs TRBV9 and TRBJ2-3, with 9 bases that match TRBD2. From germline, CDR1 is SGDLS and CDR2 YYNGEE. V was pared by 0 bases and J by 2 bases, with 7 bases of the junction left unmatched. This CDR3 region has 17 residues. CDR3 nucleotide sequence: TGTGCCAGCAGCGTAGCAGGTAGCGGGAGTTTCACAGATACGCAGTATTTT. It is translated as CASSVAGSGSFTDTQYF. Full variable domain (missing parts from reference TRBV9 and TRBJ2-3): DSGVTQTPKHLITATGQRVTLRCSPRSGDLSVYWYQQSLDQGLQFLIQYYNGEERAKGNILERFSAQQFPDLHSELNLSSLELGDSALYFCASSVAGSGSFTDTQYFGPGTRLTVL.

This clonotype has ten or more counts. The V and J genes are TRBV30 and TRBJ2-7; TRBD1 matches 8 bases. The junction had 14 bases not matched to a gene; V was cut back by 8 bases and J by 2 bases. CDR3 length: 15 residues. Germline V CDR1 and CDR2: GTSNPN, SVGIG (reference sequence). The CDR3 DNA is TGTGCCCAAGCCAGGACAGGGCGAGAACCCTACGAGCAGTACTTC. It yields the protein CAQARTGREPYEQYF.

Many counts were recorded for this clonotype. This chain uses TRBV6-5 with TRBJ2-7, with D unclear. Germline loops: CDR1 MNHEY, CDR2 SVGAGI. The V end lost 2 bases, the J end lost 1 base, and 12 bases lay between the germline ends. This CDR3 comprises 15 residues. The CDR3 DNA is TGTGCCAGCAGTTACGGACCCGGTCTATCCTACGAGCAGTACTTC. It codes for CASSYGPGLSYEQYF.

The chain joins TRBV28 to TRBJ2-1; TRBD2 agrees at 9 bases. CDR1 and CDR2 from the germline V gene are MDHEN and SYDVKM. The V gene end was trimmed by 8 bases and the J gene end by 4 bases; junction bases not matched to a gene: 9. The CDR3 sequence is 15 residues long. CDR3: CASRVAGAPYNEQFF. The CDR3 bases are TGTGCCAGCCGAGTAGCGGGAGCCCCTTACAATGAGCAGTTCTTC.

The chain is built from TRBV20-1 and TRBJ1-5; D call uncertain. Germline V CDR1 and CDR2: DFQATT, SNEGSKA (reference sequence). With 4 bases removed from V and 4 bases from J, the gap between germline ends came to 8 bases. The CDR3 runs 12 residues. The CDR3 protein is CSATAGNQPQHF. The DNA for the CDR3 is TGCAGTGCTACAGCGGGTAATCAGCCCCAGCATTTT.

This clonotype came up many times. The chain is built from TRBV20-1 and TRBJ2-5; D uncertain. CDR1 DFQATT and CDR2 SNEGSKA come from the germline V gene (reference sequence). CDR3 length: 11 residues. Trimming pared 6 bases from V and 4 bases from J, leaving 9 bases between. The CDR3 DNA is TGCAGTGCGCGAACAGCAGAGACCCAGTACTTC. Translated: CSARTAETQYF.

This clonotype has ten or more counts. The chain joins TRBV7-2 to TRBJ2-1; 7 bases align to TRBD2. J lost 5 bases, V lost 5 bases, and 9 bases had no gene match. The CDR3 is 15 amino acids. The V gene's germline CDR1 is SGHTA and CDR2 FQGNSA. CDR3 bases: TGTGCCAGCAGCAACAACCGGGACTACGACAATGAGCAGTTCTTC. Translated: CASSNNRDYDNEQFF. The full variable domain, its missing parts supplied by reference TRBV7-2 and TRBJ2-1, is GAGVSQSPSNKVTEKGKDVELRCDPISGHTALYWYRQSLGQGLEFLIYFQGNSAPDKSGLPSDRFSAERTGGSVSTLTIQRTQQEDSAVYLCASSNNRDYDNEQFFGPGTRLTVL.

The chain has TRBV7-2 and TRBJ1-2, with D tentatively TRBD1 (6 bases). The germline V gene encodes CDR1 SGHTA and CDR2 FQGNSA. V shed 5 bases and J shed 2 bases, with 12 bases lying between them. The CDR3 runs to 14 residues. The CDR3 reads CASSNRQDNYGYTF. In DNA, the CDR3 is TGTGCCAGCAGCAACCGACAGGACAACTATGGCTACACCTTC.

For the CDR3, the DNA is TGTGCCAGCAGTCCCTACAGGGGCGATGAGCAGTTCTTC. It codes for CASSPYRGDEQFF. The rearrangement links TRBV6-1 to TRBJ2-1, with TRBD1 identical over 7 bases. This CDR3 contains 13 residues. V shed 5 bases and J 8 bases; nucleotides not matched to a gene: 6. Germline V gene sequence: CDR1 MNHNS, CDR2 SASEGT.

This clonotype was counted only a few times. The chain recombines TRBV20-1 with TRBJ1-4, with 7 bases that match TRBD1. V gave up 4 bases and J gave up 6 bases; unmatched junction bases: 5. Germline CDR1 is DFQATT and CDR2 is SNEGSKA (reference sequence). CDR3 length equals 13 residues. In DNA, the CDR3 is TGCAGTGCTACCGACAGGGAGGATGAAAAACTGTTTTTT. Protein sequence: CSATDREDEKLFF.

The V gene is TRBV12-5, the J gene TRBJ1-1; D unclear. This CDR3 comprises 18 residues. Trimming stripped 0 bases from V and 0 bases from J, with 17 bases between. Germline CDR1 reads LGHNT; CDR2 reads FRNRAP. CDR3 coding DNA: TGTGCTAGTGGTTTGGTAAGCGGGGTCGATGGGATGAACACTGAAGCTTTCTTT. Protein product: CASGLVSGVDGMNTEAFF.

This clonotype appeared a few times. CDR3 sequence (DNA): TGCAGTGCTTTACAGGGAGTCACCGGGGAGCTGTTTTTT. Its protein is CSALQGVTGELFF. This sequence joins TRBV20-1 and TRBJ2-2, with D tentatively TRBD1 (6 bases). The germline V gene encodes CDR1 DFQATT and CDR2 SNEGSKA (reference sequence). The germline V and J ends were trimmed by 5 bases and 4 bases, with 11 bases remaining between them. This CDR3 is 13 amino acids long.

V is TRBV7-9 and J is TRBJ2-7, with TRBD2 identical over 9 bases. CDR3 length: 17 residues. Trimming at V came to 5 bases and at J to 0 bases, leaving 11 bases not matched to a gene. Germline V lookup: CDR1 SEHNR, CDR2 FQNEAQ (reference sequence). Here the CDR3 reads CASSGPTAGGHSYEQYF. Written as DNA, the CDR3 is TGTGCCAGCAGCGGACCAACAGCGGGAGGCCACTCCTACGAGCAGTACTTC.

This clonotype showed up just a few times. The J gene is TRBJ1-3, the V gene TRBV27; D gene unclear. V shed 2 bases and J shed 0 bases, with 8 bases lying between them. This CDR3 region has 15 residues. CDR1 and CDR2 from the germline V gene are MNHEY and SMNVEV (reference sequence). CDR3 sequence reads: CASSLNGVSGNTIYF. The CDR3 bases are TGTGCCAGCAGTTTAAACGGGGTCTCTGGAAACACCATATATTTT.